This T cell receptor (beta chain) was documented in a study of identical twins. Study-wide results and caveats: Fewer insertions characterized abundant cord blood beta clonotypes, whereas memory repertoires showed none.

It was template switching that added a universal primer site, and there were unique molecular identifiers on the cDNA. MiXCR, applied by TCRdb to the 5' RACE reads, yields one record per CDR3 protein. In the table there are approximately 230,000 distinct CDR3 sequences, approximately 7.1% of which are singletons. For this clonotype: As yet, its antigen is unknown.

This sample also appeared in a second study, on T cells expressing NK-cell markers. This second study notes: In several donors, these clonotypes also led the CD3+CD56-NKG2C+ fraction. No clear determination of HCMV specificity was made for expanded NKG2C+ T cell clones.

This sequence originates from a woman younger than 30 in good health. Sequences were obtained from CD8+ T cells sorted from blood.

CDR3 region: CASRKKRGSYNEQFF. Here the CDR3 DNA reads TGTGCCAGCAGGAAAAAGAGGGGCTCCTACAATGAGCAGTTCTTC. The chain employs TRBV6-1 and TRBJ2-1; D might be TRBD1 or TRBD2, each matching 5 bases. The CDR3 runs 15 residues. Germline CDR1 MNHNS, CDR2 SASEGT. V gave up 6 bases and J gave up 0 bases, with 12 bases separating them.